The rows below give T cell receptor beta chains drawn from one sample of a study of T cell responses to AZD1222 COVID-19 vaccine. Method: immunoSEQ multiplex PCR; TCRdb's copy keeps in-frame clones and lacks some. The table records 110,000 to 150,000 clones, approximately 91% of them present only once. Sequenced here: peripheral blood, sampled on day 0 of AZD1222 vaccination. The receptors come from an adult in good health. Both conserved end residues are part of each CDR3. D genes are given only for firm matches. Some rows mark clone size as missing; the rest say once, few, many or name a class of expanded clone.

len	d_gene	v_gene	abundance	j_gene	CDR3aa	CDR3nt
16	TRBD2	TRBV6-4	.	TRBJ2-1	CASSDSIASGSNEQFF	TGTGCCAGCAGTGACTCGATCGCTAGCGGGAGCAATGAGCAGTTCTTC
15	TRBD1	TRBV28	.	TRBJ1-2	CASSGPGTGGYGYTF	TGTGCCAGCAGTGGGCCCGGGACAGGTGGATATGGCTACACCTTC
12	.	TRBV6-2/TRBV6-3	.	TRBJ1-1	CASSHSTTEAFF	TGTGCCAGCAGTCATAGCACGACTGAAGCTTTCTTT
16	.	TRBV30	.	TRBJ1-5	CAWSPATGWGHQPQHF	TGTGCCTGGAGCCCCGCCACGGGGTGGGGACATCAGCCCCAGCATTTT
16	TRBD2	TRBV30	once	TRBJ2-3	CAWSVGLAGGTDTQYF	TGTGCCTGGAGTGTCGGACTAGCGGGAGGCACAGATACGCAGTATTTT
17	.	TRBV5-5	.	TRBJ1-1	CASSLSPGRGINTEAFF	TGTGCCAGCAGCTTGAGTCCGGGCCGGGGGATTAACACTGAAGCTTTCTTT
15	.	TRBV30	.	TRBJ1-6	CALGSLTGYNSPLHF	TGTGCCTTGGGGTCACTAACCGGTTATAATTCACCCCTCCACTTT
17	.	TRBV7-2	.	TRBJ2-2	CASSLTRGGWNTGELFF	TGTGCCAGCAGCTTGACCCGTGGGGGATGGAACACCGGGGAGCTGTTTTTT
14	.	TRBV9	.	TRBJ1-6	CASSVAPMNSPLHF	TGTGCCAGCAGCGTAGCTCCCATGAATTCACCCCTCCACTTT
14	.	TRBV7-2	.	TRBJ1-6	CASSPARGASPLHF	TGTGCCAGCAGCCCGGCGAGGGGGGCTTCACCCCTCCACTTT
15	TRBD2	TRBV28	.	TRBJ2-1	CASSFLTGGVNEQFF	TGTGCCAGCAGTTTTTTGACGGGAGGGGTGAATGAGCAGTTCTTC
17	.	TRBV5-1	.	TRBJ2-5	CASSVWTNPGGPETQYF	TGCGCCAGCAGCGTCTGGACAAACCCCGGGGGCCCTGAGACCCAGTACTTC
16	TRBD2	TRBV3-1/TRBV3-2	.	TRBJ2-1	CASSQVPSGSHNEQFF	TGTGCCAGCAGCCAAGTCCCTAGCGGGAGCCACAATGAGCAGTTCTTC
10	.	TRBV12-3/TRBV12-4	once	TRBJ2-2	CASDLGELFF	TGTGCCAGCGACCTCGGGGAGCTGTTTTTT
14	.	TRBV7-9	.	TRBJ2-7	CASSLRETSYEQYF	TGTGCCAGCAGCTTACGAGAGACCTCCTACGAGCAGTACTTC
15	TRBD1	TRBV6-5	.	TRBJ1-2	CASKPTGGEYYGYTF	TGTGCCAGCAAGCCGACAGGGGGAGAGTACTATGGCTACACCTTC
18	TRBD2	TRBV7-9	.	TRBJ2-1	CASSSGTTGLAGVCEQFF	TGTGCCAGCAGCTCCGGGACAACGGGGCTAGCGGGAGTCTGTGAGCAGTTCTTC
16	TRBD1	TRBV27	.	TRBJ1-2	CASTTSRDRSPHGYTF	TGTGCCAGCACTACCTCCAGGGACAGATCTCCCCATGGCTACACCTTC
14	.	TRBV19	.	TRBJ1-3	CASSGTVTGNTIYF	TGTGCCAGTAGTGGAACAGTAACTGGAAACACCATATATTTT
16	TRBD1	TRBV5-1	.	TRBJ1-4	CASSLGGTAVNEKLFF	TGCGCCAGCAGCTTGGGAGGGACAGCAGTCAATGAAAAACTGTTTTTT
12	.	TRBV5-4	.	TRBJ1-2	CASRGRAGGYTF	TGTGCCAGCAGAGGACGGGCGGGGGGCTACACCTTC
15	TRBD1	TRBV7-9	.	TRBJ1-1	CASSFRTGHNTEAFF	TGTGCCAGCAGCTTTCGGACAGGACATAACACTGAAGCTTTCTTT
15	TRBD1	TRBV6-1	.	TRBJ1-6	CASSERQGYNSPLHF	TGTGCCAGCAGTGAGAGACAGGGCTATAATTCACCCCTCCACTTT
13	.	TRBV5-1	.	TRBJ1-2	CASSLGVGNGYTF	TGCGCCAGCAGCTTGGGGGTAGGGAATGGCTACACCTTC
15	TRBD1	TRBV2	.	TRBJ2-7	CASSDDRGQPGRQYF	TGTGCCAGCAGTGACGACAGGGGGCAACCAGGGAGGCAGTACTTC
16	TRBD1	TRBV3-1/TRBV3-2	.	TRBJ1-5	CASSQAGQGAGQPQHF	TGTGCCAGCAGCCAAGCCGGGCAGGGGGCGGGTCAGCCCCAGCATTTT
14	TRBD1	TRBV6-2/TRBV6-3	few	TRBJ1-2	CASSYGDSSYGYTF	TGTGCCAGCAGTTACGGGGACAGTAGCTATGGCTACACCTTC
20	TRBD1	TRBV5-1	.	TRBJ2-2	CASSLDSDRGIVRLTGELFF	TGCGCCAGCAGCTTGGATTCGGACAGGGGGATCGTGAGATTGACCGGGGAGCTGTTTTTT
17	TRBD1	TRBV7-9	.	TRBJ1-2	CASSLDGTENTNYGYTF	TGTGCCAGCAGCTTAGACGGGACAGAAAATACTAACTATGGCTACACCTTC
18	.	TRBV4-1	.	TRBJ1-4	CASSQVPTGPRSNEKLFF	TGCGCCAGCAGCCAAGTCCCAACAGGGCCACGATCTAATGAAAAACTGTTTTTT
12	.	TRBV2	.	TRBJ2-7	CASSGHHYEQYF	TGTGCCAGCAGTGGACACCACTACGAGCAGTACTTC
14	.	TRBV27	.	TRBJ1-4	CASSPTGIWEKLFF	TGTGCCAGCAGTCCCACAGGGATCTGGGAAAAACTGTTTTTT
16	TRBD1	TRBV7-8	.	TRBJ2-1	CASSSTGFGSYNEQFF	TGTGCCAGCAGCTCGACAGGGTTTGGCTCCTACAATGAGCAGTTCTTC
14	.	TRBV5-8	.	TRBJ2-7	CASSHLSFSYEQYF	TGTGCCAGCAGCCATCTCTCCTTCTCCTACGAGCAGTACTTC
14	.	TRBV7-9	.	TRBJ1-1	CASVDSGLNTEAFF	TGTGCCAGCGTAGACAGCGGACTCAACACTGAAGCTTTCTTT
16	.	TRBV18	many	TRBJ1-6	CASSPPIQGIESPLHF	TGTGCCAGCTCACCACCAATACAGGGTATAGAATCACCCCTCCACTTT
13	TRBD1	TRBV19	.	TRBJ2-7	CASSTIPTGGIYF	TGTGCCAGTAGTACTATACCGACAGGGGGAATTTACTTC
14	.	TRBV4-1	.	TRBJ1-5	CASSQEGTNQPQHF	TGCGCCAGCAGCCAAGAGGGGACCAATCAGCCCCAGCATTTT
12	.	TRBV30	few	TRBJ1-1	CAWSDGNTEAFF	TGTGCCTGGAGCGATGGGAACACTGAAGCTTTCTTT
16	.	TRBV5-1	.	TRBJ2-7	CASTLDGRSTPGEQYF	TGCGCCAGCACCCTAGATGGCCGCTCCACCCCGGGAGAGCAGTACTTC
14	.	TRBV24-1	.	TRBJ2-1	CATSGSQGGNEQFF	TGTGCCACCAGTGGGAGCCAGGGGGGCAATGAGCAGTTCTTC
12	.	TRBV12-3/TRBV12-4	.	TRBJ2-7	CASATGVYEQYF	TGTGCCAGTGCGACAGGCGTCTACGAGCAGTACTTC
12	TRBD1	TRBV18	once	TRBJ1-1	CASSTGQGNAFF	TGTGCCAGCTCCACGGGACAGGGTAATGCTTTCTTT
16	TRBD1	TRBV5-1	.	TRBJ1-1	CASSQTGLGAATEAFF	TGCGCCAGCAGCCAGACAGGGTTGGGAGCGGCCACTGAAGCTTTCTTT
14	.	TRBV5-1	.	TRBJ2-1	CASSLGNIDNEQFF	TGCGCCAGCAGCTTGGGGAATATCGACAATGAGCAGTTCTTC
13	TRBD1	TRBV2	.	TRBJ1-6	CASSRTGSSPLHF	TGTGCCAGCAGTCGGACAGGGAGTTCACCCCTCCACTTT
14	.	TRBV2	.	TRBJ1-2	CASRRRSANYGYTF	TGTGCCAGCAGGAGGCGATCAGCTAACTATGGCTACACCTTC
14	.	TRBV7-8	.	TRBJ2-7	CASSLGAGWYEQYF	TGTGCCAGCAGCTTAGGGGCGGGGTGGTACGAGCAGTACTTC
16	TRBD1	TRBV5-6	.	TRBJ2-1	CASSLFGQGLYNEQFF	TGTGCCAGCAGCTTGTTTGGACAGGGGCTTTACAATGAGCAGTTCTTC
15	TRBD2	TRBV18	.	TRBJ2-7	CASSGTSGGPYEQYF	TGTGCCAGCTCAGGCACTAGCGGGGGGCCCTACGAGCAGTACTTC
12	TRBD2	TRBV2	.	TRBJ2-1	CATRLADNEQFF	TGTGCCACCAGACTAGCGGACAATGAGCAGTTCTTC
18	TRBD2	TRBV7-9	.	TRBJ2-1	CASSLASGGAPGYNEQFF	TGTGCCAGCAGCTTAGCTAGCGGGGGGGCCCCAGGGTACAATGAGCAGTTCTTC
14	.	TRBV18	.	TRBJ1-3	CASSPHPDGNTIYF	TGTGCCAGCTCACCACACCCTGATGGAAACACCATATATTTT
13	.	TRBV11-2	.	TRBJ2-7	CASSFPGDYEQYF	TGTGCCAGCAGCTTCCCGGGGGACTACGAGCAGTACTTC
17	TRBD1	TRBV28	.	TRBJ1-6	CASSGTGQVLNNSPLHF	TGTGCCAGCAGTGGGACAGGTCAGGTTCTGAATAATTCACCCCTCCACTTT
16	.	TRBV15	.	TRBJ1-5	CATSRLLDSLNPPQHF	TGTGCCACCAGCAGATTACTAGACAGCCTCAATCCGCCCCAGCATTTT
16	.	TRBV7-6	.	TRBJ2-5	CASSLAGSQAQETQYF	TGTGCCAGCAGCTTAGCTGGATCACAGGCTCAAGAGACCCAGTACTTC
17	TRBD1	TRBV7-9	.	TRBJ1-1	CASSLVGQGNWGTEAFF	TGTGCCAGCAGCTTAGTGGGACAGGGAAATTGGGGCACTGAAGCTTTCTTT
15	TRBD2	TRBV6-5	.	TRBJ2-1	CASSLGTSGSSEQFF	TGTGCCAGCAGTTTGGGGACTAGCGGGAGTAGCGAGCAGTTCTTC
11	.	TRBV28	.	TRBJ1-5	CASSFNQPQHF	TGTGCCAGCAGTTTCAATCAGCCCCAGCATTTT